This TCR beta chain stems from a study of cytomegalovirus exposure and HLA in healthy donors. Study-level findings and limits: The investigators catalogued 150 or so TCR beta chains as cytomegalovirus-associated.

Clones were read by immunoSEQ multiplex PCR, and TCRdb kept only the in-frame ones, dropping some. In the table there are some 76,000 clones, 85% to 95% of which are singletons. The germline CDR1 and CDR2 sequences are KGHSH and LQKENI. The CDR3 runs 13 residues. V shed 6 bases and J shed 3 bases, with 11 bases lying between them. Note on this clone: What it binds is not known.

The sequenced material came from PBMCs. The V call is TRBV18, the J call TRBJ1-2; no firm D call. This receptor was taken from a woman aged 18-29 years in good health and CMV-seronegative. The CDR3 here is CASSPSRDYGYTF. CDR3 in DNA: TGTGCCAGCTCCCCCTCGAGGGACTATGGCTACACCTTC.